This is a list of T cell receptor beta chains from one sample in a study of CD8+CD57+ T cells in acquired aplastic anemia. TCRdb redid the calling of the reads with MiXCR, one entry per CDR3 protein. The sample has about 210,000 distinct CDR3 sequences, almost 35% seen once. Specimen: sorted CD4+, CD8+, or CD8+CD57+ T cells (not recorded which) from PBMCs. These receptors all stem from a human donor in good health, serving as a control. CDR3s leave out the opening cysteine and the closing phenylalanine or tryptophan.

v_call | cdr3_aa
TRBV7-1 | ASSSNSHEQYFGPATDTQY
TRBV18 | ASSPPDRGRTETQY
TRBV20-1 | SATSGRIDEQY
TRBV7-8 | ASSPRDTHLGGELF
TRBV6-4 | ASSDSERSGPGETQY
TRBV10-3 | ASSPDPRQGRQPQH
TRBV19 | ASSTQGAGPEAF
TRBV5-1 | ASSVGTGGHGYT
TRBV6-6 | ASSAGYYEQY
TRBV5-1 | ASSFDLSYEQY
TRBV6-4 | ASSAGNTGELF
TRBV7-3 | ASSIQGNTEAF
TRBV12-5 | ASGSAGRYGYT
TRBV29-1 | SVEEDGRVGYT
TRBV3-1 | ASSQRQGAGGTF
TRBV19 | ASILGQGNTGELF
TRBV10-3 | AISDPGQGARDIRSNYGYT
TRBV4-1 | ASSPGQGRRETQY